One sample yielded the 27 T cell receptor beta chains listed below, sequenced in a study of blood T cell repertoires in COVID-19. Clones were read by immunoSEQ multiplex PCR, and TCRdb kept only the in-frame ones, dropping some. The repertoire includes approximately 90,000 clones, 75% to 85% of them detected once, and roughly a fifth sits in the top ten. The sequenced material came from peripheral blood. Source of these receptors: a woman aged 80 or over with acute or convalescent COVID-19.

The chain links TRBV6-6 to TRBJ2-1, with 10 bases lining up with TRBD2. From germline, CDR1 is MNHNY and CDR2 SVGAGI (reference sequence). Losses at the gene ends were 8 bases for V and 7 bases for J; bases not matched to a gene: 8. This CDR3 comprises 14 residues. The chain's CDR3 is CASVLAGGRNEQFF. CDR3 sequence (DNA): TGTGCCAGCGTATTAGCGGGGGGAAGAAATGAGCAGTTCTTC.

This chain connects TRBV5-1 to TRBJ2-7, with a possible D match to TRBD1 (6 bases). The germline V gene has CDR1 SGHRS and CDR2 YFSETQ. The CDR3 is made up of 14 amino acids. V shed 0 bases and J shed 4 bases, with 11 bases lying between them. CDR3 bases: TGCGCCAGCAGCTTGGGACAGGAACTTTACGAGCAGTACTTC. Protein: CASSLGQELYEQYF.

This chain joins TRBV7-3 and TRBJ1-6; no firm D call. Germline V gene lookup returns CDR1 SGHTA and CDR2 FQGTGA. V lost 5 bases, J lost 6 bases, and 8 bases lay in between. This CDR3 has 13 residues. The CDR3 reads CASSREPNSPLHF. CDR3 nucleotides: TGTGCCAGCAGCCGTGAGCCTAATTCACCCCTCCACTTT.

The V and J genes are TRBV14 and TRBJ2-7; a weak D match, TRBD2 (7 bases). V lost 0 bases and J lost 2, with 14 bases in between. The CDR3 runs 16 residues. Germline V gene data show CDR1 as SGHDN and CDR2 as FVKESK. The CDR3 region is CASSQDVGGLAYEQYF. The CDR3 DNA follows: TGTGCCAGCAGCCAAGATGTCGGGGGGCTGGCCTACGAGCAGTACTTC.

CDR3 nucleotides: TGTGCCAGCTCACCTCTCGACAGGGTTAATGAAAAACTGTTTTTT. This translates into CASSPLDRVNEKLFF. The chain carries TRBV18 and TRBJ1-4; the match to TRBD1 covers 7 bases. The CDR3 contains 15 residues. V was clipped by 3 bases and J by 4 bases; unmatched bases: 5. Germline V CDR1 and CDR2: KGHSH, LQKENI.

This clone was counted only a few times. The chain has TRBV10-2 and TRBJ1-5; D is possibly TRBD1 (5 bases). This CDR3 contains 13 residues. V lost 6 bases and J lost 6, with 12 bases in between. Germline lookup yields CDR1 WSHSY and CDR2 SAAADI. The CDR3 sequence: CASRPQGVQPQHF. The CDR3 nucleotides are TGCGCCAGCAGACCCCAGGGTGTTCAGCCCCAGCATTTT.

The chain has TRBV7-2 and TRBJ1-2, with 11 positions matching TRBD1. CDR3 length: 15 residues. Germline V gives CDR1 SGHTA, CDR2 FQGNSA. The V gene end was trimmed by 1 base and the J gene end by 7 bases; junction bases not matched to a gene: 5. CDR3 nucleotide sequence: TGTGCCAGCAGCTTAGATGGACAGGGGGCGCGTGGCTACACCTTC. Translation: CASSLDGQGARGYTF. Together with reference TRBV7-2 and TRBJ1-2, the CDR3 gives the full variable domain: GAGVSQSPSNKVTEKGKDVELRCDPISGHTALYWYRQSLGQGLEFLIYFQGNSAPDKSGLPSDRFSAERTGGSVSTLTIQRTQQEDSAVYLCASSLDGQGARGYTFGSGTRLTVV.

The rearrangement links TRBV19 to TRBJ2-2; TRBD2 matches 7 bases. From germline, CDR1 is LNHDA and CDR2 SQIVND (reference sequence). Unmatched junction bases numbered 6, after V lost 10 bases and J lost 4 bases. The CDR3 runs 13 residues. The CDR3: CATRRELTGELFF. CDR3 bases: TGTGCCACCAGGCGGGAGCTCACCGGGGAGCTGTTTTTT. The variable domain in full, completed from reference TRBV19 and TRBJ2-2, reads DGGITQSPKYLFRKEGQNVTLSCEQNLNHDAMYWYRQDPGQGLRLIYYSQIVNDFQKGDIAEGYSVSREKKESFPLTVTSAQKNPTAFYLCATRRELTGELFFGEGSRLTVL.

The chain uses TRBV6-5 and TRBJ2-3; 9 nucleotides line up with TRBD2. The germline V gene encodes CDR1 MNHEY and CDR2 SVGAGI. Germline trimming cut 3 bases from V and 3 bases from J; bases unmatched to any gene: 4. This CDR3 spans 15 amino acids. CDR3 amino acids: CASSYLAGRTDTQYF. CDR3 DNA: TGTGCCAGCAGTTATCTAGCGGGAAGGACAGATACGCAGTATTTT.

The table lists this clone with a count of one. The chain uses TRBV18 and TRBJ2-1; 13 bases fit TRBD2. Losses at the gene ends were 3 bases for V and 9 bases for J; bases not matched to a gene: 5. This CDR3 is 15 amino acids long. CDR1 and CDR2 (germline): KGHSH, LQKENI. DNA of the CDR3: TGTGCCAGCTCACCTGGACTAGCGGGAGTACTTGAGCAGTTCTTC. This sequence encodes CASSPGLAGVLEQFF.

This chain links TRBV27 with TRBJ2-1; D may be TRBD2 (5 bases). Trimming left V 6 bases short and J 4 bases short, with 16 bases between. This CDR3 is 15 amino acids long. Germline CDR1 reads MNHEY; CDR2 reads SMNVEV (reference sequence). CDR3 nucleotide sequence: TGTGCCAGCAGGGCTTGGGAGACACCTTACAATGAGCAGTTCTTC. Translated, it gives CASRAWETPYNEQFF.

J is TRBJ2-7 and V is TRBV6-5; the D gene is possibly TRBD1 (6 bases). Germline CDR1 is MNHEY and CDR2 is SVGAGI. The CDR3 is made up of 14 amino acids. V dropped 5 bases and J dropped 7 bases, with 18 bases sitting between them. DNA of the CDR3: TGTGCCAGCAGTCGAGCCGGACAGTACGTTGAGCAGTACTTC. Its translation is CASSRAGQYVEQYF.

The genes are TRBV20-1 and TRBJ2-1; a possible D gene is TRBD1 (5 bases). The germline V gene encodes CDR1 DFQATT and CDR2 SNEGSKA (reference sequence). V was cut by 6 bases and J by 4 bases, with 7 bases left in between. This CDR3 is 11 amino acids long. CDR3 sequence (DNA): TGCAGTGCAAGACAGTACAATGAGCAGTTCTTC. Its protein product is CSARQYNEQFF.

The chain joins TRBV7-9 to TRBJ2-7, with 8 bases matching TRBD1. The germline V gene has CDR1 SEHNR and CDR2 FQNEAQ (reference sequence). V trimming: 3 bases; J trimming: 7 bases; junction bases outside the gene matches: 11. The CDR3 spans 15 residues. CDR3 sequence: CASSFTGQAPMEQYF. CDR3 bases: TGTGCCAGCAGCTTCACGGGACAGGCCCCCATGGAGCAGTACTTC.

Remarks on this clone: This CDR3 is also generated by other DNA sequences in the sample. This chain joins TRBV4-1 and TRBJ1-4; perhaps TRBD1 as D (6 bases). This CDR3 is built from 15 residues. CDR1 MGHRA and CDR2 YSYEKL come from the germline V gene. V was shortened by 0 bases and J by 8 bases, with 13 bases between the two germline ends. CDR3 protein: CASSQDSGTNEKLFF. DNA of the CDR3: TGCGCCAGCAGCCAAGATTCTGGGACAAACGAAAAACTGTTTTTT.

This clone was seen a few times. The rearrangement joins TRBV27 to TRBJ2-7; 9 bases map to TRBD2. V shed 2 bases and J 6 bases; nucleotides not matched to a gene: 5. CDR1 is MNHEY and CDR2 is SMNVEV in the germline V gene (reference sequence). This CDR3 comprises 14 residues. The CDR3 protein is CASSLAGGPPEQYF. The CDR3 DNA sequence: TGTGCCAGCAGTTTAGCGGGAGGGCCTCCCGAGCAGTACTTC.

The CDR3 loop is CASSLYGGPDNEQFF. CDR3 sequence (DNA): TGTGCCAGCAGCCTCTACGGGGGGCCTGACAATGAGCAGTTCTTC. This chain joins TRBV7-2 and TRBJ2-1; D may be TRBD2 (7 bases). Trimming shortened V by 5 bases and J by 5 bases, and 16 bases separated the two germline ends. This CDR3 has 15 residues. CDR1 and CDR2 from the germline V gene are SGHTA and FQGNSA.

This clone has just one count. V and J are TRBV6-5 and TRBJ1-4, with a weak D call TRBD1 (6 bases). Germline CDR1 MNHEY, CDR2 SVGAGI. CDR3 length equals 11 residues. V gave up 6 bases and J gave up 8 bases, with 7 bases separating them. The CDR3 here is CASRRGEKLFF. The CDR3 DNA reads TGTGCCAGCAGAAGGGGGGAAAAACTGTTTTTT.

CDR3: CASSPNRGNTIYF. The DNA of the CDR3 is TGTGCCAGCTCACCCAACAGGGGAAACACCATATATTTT. The V call is TRBV18, the J call TRBJ1-3; the D gene is possibly TRBD1 (5 bases). Germline V gene sequence: CDR1 KGHSH, CDR2 LQKENI. V lost 3 bases to trimming and J lost 4 bases, with 7 bases between them. The CDR3 has 13 residues.

The chain carries TRBV7-9 and TRBJ2-3; 11 nucleotides align to TRBD2. The CDR3 sequence is 17 residues long. Germline V gives CDR1 SEHNR, CDR2 FQNEAQ (reference sequence). J was trimmed by 1 base and V by 4 bases; bases with no gene match: 7. The CDR3: CASSSTLGLAGTDTQYF. The DNA for the CDR3 is TGTGCCAGCAGCTCCACGCTGGGACTAGCGGGCACAGATACGCAGTATTTT.

This chain connects TRBV5-4 to TRBJ1-4; TRBD1 is a possible D gene (6 bases). V lost 0 bases to trimming and J lost 6 bases, with 15 bases between them. This CDR3 spans 16 amino acids. Germline V CDR1 and CDR2: SGHNT, YYREEE (reference sequence). The CDR3 nucleotides read TGTGCCAGCAGCTTGGCGGGGTCAGGGGTGGATGAAAAACTGTTTTTT. Protein: CASSLAGSGVDEKLFF.

The J gene is TRBJ1-4, the V gene TRBV2, with 7 bases fitting TRBD1. There are 15 residues in the CDR3. Per germline, CDR1 SNHLY and CDR2 FYNNEI. Trimming removed 7 bases from V and 0 bases from J; junction bases left unmatched: 5. Here the CDR3 DNA reads TGTGCCAGCAAAGGACAGGCCGCAACTAATGAAAAACTGTTTTTT. Encoded protein: CASKGQAATNEKLFF.

In its sample, this clone was seen a few times. The chain links TRBV2 to TRBJ2-7, with TRBD1 matching over 7 bases. The CDR3 is made up of 12 amino acids. V lost 10 bases, J lost 2 bases, and 5 bases stayed unmatched. CDR1 is SNHLY, CDR2 FYNNEI, per germline. The CDR3 DNA reads TGTGCCACCGGAGGACAGGCCTACGAGCAGTACTTC. Residues: CATGGQAYEQYF.

The genes are TRBV6-1 and TRBJ1-5, with 7 nucleotides matching TRBD1. This CDR3 has 15 amino acids. V lost 1 base to trimming and J lost 2 bases; unmatched junction nucleotides: 2. CDR1 and CDR2 from the germline V gene are MNHNS and SASEGT. The CDR3 protein is CASSEGGGGNQPQHF. For the CDR3, the DNA is TGTGCCAGCAGTGAAGGAGGGGGCGGCAATCAGCCCCAGCATTTT.

CDR3 in DNA: TGCGCCAGCCTTAGCGGGAGTTTGAACACCGGGGAGCTGTTTTTT. This sequence encodes CASLSGSLNTGELFF. The rearrangement uses TRBV5-1 and TRBJ2-2, with TRBD2 matching 9 bases. Germline values: CDR1 SGHRS, CDR2 YFSETQ. Germline trimming cut 7 bases from V and 1 base from J; bases unmatched to any gene: 5. The CDR3 consists of 15 residues.

The V call is TRBV19, the J call TRBJ1-3; D may be TRBD1 (5 bases). Germline lookup yields CDR1 LNHDA and CDR2 SQIVND (reference sequence). Trimming pared 7 bases from V and 9 bases from J, leaving 16 bases between. CDR3 length: 13 residues. The CDR3 spells CASKGPRRGTIYF. DNA for the CDR3: TGTGCCAGTAAAGGTCCCAGGAGGGGCACCATATATTTT.

The chain combines TRBV5-1 with TRBJ1-2; 11 bases line up with TRBD1. This CDR3 has 16 residues. Per the germline V gene, CDR1 is SGHRS and CDR2 is YFSETQ. The J segment lost 7 bases and the V segment lost 5 bases, leaving 13 bases of the junction unmatched. The CDR3 region has the DNA TGCGCCAGCAGTCCCTTGGTGGGACAGGGGGACGGTGGCTACACCTTC. Translated, it gives CASSPLVGQGDGGYTF.